The 6 T cell receptor beta chains below come from one sample, sequenced in a study of CD8 T cells in ankylosing spondylitis. Their antigens remain unidentified. The study, taken as a whole, reports: Blood from ankylosing spondylitis patients appeared to carry a characteristic roughly 8-variant TCR beta motif.

Using its own MiXCR run on the 5' RACE reads, TCRdb lists one record per CDR3 protein. Of approximately 550,000 distinct CDR3 sequences in the sample, 9.5% to 15% are singletons; the top ten hold approximately 6.2%. Sequences were obtained from blood, either unsorted or a sorted T cell fraction (not recorded which). All receptors come from a male donor with ankylosing spondylitis.

This chain uses TRBV14 with TRBJ2-2; D is ambiguous. Trimming pared 1 base from V and 1 base from J, leaving 4 bases between. The CDR3 has 14 amino acids. Germline lookup yields CDR1 SGHDN and CDR2 FVKESK. CDR3 nucleotide sequence: TGTGCCAGCAGCCAAGTTCGGAACACCGGGGAGCTGTTTTTT. Translated: CASSQVRNTGELFF.

This clonotype appeared many times. V usage is TRBV5-1 and J usage is TRBJ2-3; 7 positions agree with TRBD2. Trimming at V came to 3 bases and at J to 2 bases, leaving 9 bases not matched to a gene. The CDR3 is 16 amino acids. Germline V gene data show CDR1 as SGHRS and CDR2 as YFSETQ. The CDR3 bases are TGCGCCAGCAGCTCCGGGAGGAATGATTACACAGATACGCAGTATTTT. It is translated as CASSSGRNDYTDTQYF.

This clonotype was counted ten times or more. This chain links TRBV12-3 or TRBV12-4 with TRBJ2-1, with TRBD2 identical over 11 bases. The CDR3 contains 16 residues. V lost 1 base, J lost 9 bases, and 8 bases stayed unmatched. CDR3 amino acids: CASSLGSPSGGFEQFF. CDR3 nucleotide sequence: TGTGCCAGCAGTTTAGGGTCCCCTAGCGGGGGGTTTGAGCAGTTCTTC.

V is TRBV20-1 and J is TRBJ2-3, with 9 bases that match TRBD1. Germline-derived CDR1 and CDR2 are DFQATT and SNEGSKA (reference sequence). J lost 6 bases, V lost 0 bases, and 4 bases had no gene match. CDR3 size: 14 residues. CDR3 region: CSAREQGAVDTQYF. The CDR3 DNA reads as TGCAGTGCTAGAGAACAGGGGGCTGTGGATACGCAGTATTTT.

The chain links TRBV29-1 to TRBJ1-1, with no clear D. Deletions cut 4 bases from V and 1 base from J, with 13 bases between. The CDR3 spans 14 residues. Germline-derived CDR1 and CDR2 are SQVTM and ANQGSEA. The CDR3 here is CSVGGPGQNTEAFF. CDR3 sequence (DNA): TGCAGCGTTGGTGGCCCCGGGCAGAACACTGAAGCTTTCTTT.

V and J are TRBV4-2 and TRBJ2-6; D may correspond to TRBD1 or TRBD2 (5 bases each). V was pared by 0 bases and J by 2 bases, with 20 bases between. The length of the CDR3 is 20 residues. Germline-derived CDR1 and CDR2 are LGHNA and YNFKEQ. CDR3: CASSQEPGSGSMAGANVLTF. The CDR3 DNA is TGTGCCAGCAGCCAAGAACCGGGGTCAGGGAGTATGGCTGGGGCCAACGTCCTGACTTTC.